This T cell receptor beta chain was found in a study of early T cells in non-severe SARS-CoV-2 infection. Using its own MiXCR run on the 5' RACE reads, TCRdb lists one record per CDR3 protein. The table shows over 45,000 distinct CDR3 sequences, with roughly 5.3% occurring only once. The CDR3 is 14 amino acids. The trim removed 8 bases at V and 4 bases at J, leaving 4 bases unmatched. Germline CDR1 is SNHLY and CDR2 is FYNNEI. This clonotype occurred many times. The TCR was taken from an adult who was a healthcare worker with PCR-confirmed SARS-CoV-2 infection or an uninfected control (not recorded which). The sample consisted of whole blood. This sequence joins TRBV2 and TRBJ2-1; 11 positions match TRBD2. The CDR3 loop is CASPGLAAYNEQFF. The DNA for the CDR3 is TGTGCCAGCCCGGGACTAGCGGCTTACAATGAGCAGTTCTTC. Drawing the rest from reference TRBV2 and TRBJ2-1, the complete variable domain is EPEVTQTPSHQVTQMGQEVILRCVPISNHLYFYWYRQILGQKVEFLVSFYNNEISEKSEIFDDQFSVERPDGSNFTLKIRSTKLEDSAMYFCASPGLAAYNEQFFGPGTRLTVL.